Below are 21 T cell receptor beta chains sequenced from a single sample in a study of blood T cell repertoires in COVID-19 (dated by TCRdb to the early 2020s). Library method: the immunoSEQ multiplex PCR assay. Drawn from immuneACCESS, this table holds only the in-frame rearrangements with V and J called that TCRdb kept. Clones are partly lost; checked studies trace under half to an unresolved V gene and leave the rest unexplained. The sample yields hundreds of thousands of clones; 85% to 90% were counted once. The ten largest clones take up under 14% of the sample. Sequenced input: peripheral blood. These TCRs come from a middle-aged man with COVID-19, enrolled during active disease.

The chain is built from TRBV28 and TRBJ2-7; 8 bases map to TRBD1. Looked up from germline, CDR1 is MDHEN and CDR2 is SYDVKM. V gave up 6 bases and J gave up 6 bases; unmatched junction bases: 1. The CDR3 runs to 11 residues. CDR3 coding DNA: TGTGCCAGCAGGACAGGGGTCGAGCAGTACTTC. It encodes CASRTGVEQYF.

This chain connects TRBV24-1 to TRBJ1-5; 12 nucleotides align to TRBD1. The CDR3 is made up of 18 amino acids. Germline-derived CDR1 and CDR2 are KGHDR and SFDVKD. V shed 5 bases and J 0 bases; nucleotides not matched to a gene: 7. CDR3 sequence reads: CATSGGQGARGSNQPQHF. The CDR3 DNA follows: TGTGCCACCAGTGGGGGACAGGGGGCAAGGGGTAGCAATCAGCCCCAGCATTTT.

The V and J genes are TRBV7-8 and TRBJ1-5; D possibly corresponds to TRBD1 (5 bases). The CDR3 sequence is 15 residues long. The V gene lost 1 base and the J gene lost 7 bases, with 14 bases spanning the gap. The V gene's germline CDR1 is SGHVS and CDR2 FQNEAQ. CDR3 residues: CASSLGPWQGQPQHF. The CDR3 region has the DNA TGTGCCAGCAGCTTAGGTCCTTGGCAGGGACAGCCCCAGCATTTT.

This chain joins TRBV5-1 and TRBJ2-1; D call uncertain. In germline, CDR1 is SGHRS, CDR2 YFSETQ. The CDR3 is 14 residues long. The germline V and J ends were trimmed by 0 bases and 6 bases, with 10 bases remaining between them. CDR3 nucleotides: TGCGCCAGCAGCTTGGTGCCAGCTAGCAATGAGCAGTTCTTC. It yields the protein CASSLVPASNEQFF.

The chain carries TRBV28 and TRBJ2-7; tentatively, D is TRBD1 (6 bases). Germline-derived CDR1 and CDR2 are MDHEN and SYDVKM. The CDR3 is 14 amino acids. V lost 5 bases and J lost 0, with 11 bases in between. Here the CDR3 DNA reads TGTGCCAGCAGTGATAGGGGGAGCTCCTACGAGCAGTACTTC. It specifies CASSDRGSSYEQYF. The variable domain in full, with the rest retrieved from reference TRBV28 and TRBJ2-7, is DVKVTQSSRYLVKRTGEKVFLECVQDMDHENMFWYRQDPGLGLRLIYFSYDVKMKEKGDIPEGYSVSREKKERFSLILESASTNQTSMYLCASSDRGSSYEQYFGPGTRLTVT.

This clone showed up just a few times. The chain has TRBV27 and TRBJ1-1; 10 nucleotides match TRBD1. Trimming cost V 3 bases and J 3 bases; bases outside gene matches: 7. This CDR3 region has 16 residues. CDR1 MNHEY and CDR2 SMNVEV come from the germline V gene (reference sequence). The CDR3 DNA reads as TGTGCCAGCAGTTTTTCCGGGACAGGGGTGGACACTGAAGCTTTCTTT. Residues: CASSFSGTGVDTEAFF.

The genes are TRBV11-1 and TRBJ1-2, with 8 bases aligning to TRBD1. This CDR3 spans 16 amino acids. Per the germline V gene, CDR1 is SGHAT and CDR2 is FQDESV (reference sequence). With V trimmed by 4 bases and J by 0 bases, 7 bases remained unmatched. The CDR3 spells CASSSDRDRTNYGYTF. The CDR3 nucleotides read TGTGCCAGCAGCTCCGACCGGGACAGGACTAACTATGGCTACACCTTC.

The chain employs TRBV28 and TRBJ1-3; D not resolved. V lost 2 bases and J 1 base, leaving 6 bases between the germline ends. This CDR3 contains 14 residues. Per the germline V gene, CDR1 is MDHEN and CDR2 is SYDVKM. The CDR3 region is CASSLRGSGNTIYF. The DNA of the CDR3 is TGTGCCAGCAGTTTACGGGGATCTGGAAACACCATATATTTT.

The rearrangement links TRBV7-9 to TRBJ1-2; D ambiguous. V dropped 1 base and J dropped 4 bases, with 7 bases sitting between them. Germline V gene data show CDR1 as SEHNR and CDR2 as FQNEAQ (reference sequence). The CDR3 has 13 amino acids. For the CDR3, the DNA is TGTGCCAGCAGCTTAGTTGGCAGCTATGGCTACACCTTC. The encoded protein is CASSLVGSYGYTF.

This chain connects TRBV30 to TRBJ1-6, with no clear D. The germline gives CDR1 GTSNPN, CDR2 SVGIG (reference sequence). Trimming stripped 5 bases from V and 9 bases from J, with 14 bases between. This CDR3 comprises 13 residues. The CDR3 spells CAWSRDPISPLHF. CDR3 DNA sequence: TGTGCCTGGTCAAGAGATCCTATTTCACCCCTCCACTTT.

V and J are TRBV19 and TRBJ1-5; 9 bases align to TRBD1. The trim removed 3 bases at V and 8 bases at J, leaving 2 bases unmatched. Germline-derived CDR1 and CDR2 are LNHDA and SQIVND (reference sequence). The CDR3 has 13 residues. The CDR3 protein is CASSMDRGEPQHF. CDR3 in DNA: TGTGCCAGTAGTATGGACAGGGGAGAGCCCCAGCATTTT. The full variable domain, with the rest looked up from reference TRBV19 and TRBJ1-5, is DGGITQSPKYLFRKEGQNVTLSCEQNLNHDAMYWYRQDPGQGLRLIYYSQIVNDFQKGDIAEGYSVSREKKESFPLTVTSAQKNPTAFYLCASSMDRGEPQHFGDGTRLSIL.

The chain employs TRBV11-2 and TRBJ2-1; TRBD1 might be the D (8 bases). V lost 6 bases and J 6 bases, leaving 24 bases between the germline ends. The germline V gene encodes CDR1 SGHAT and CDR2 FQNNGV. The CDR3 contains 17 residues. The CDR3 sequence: CASRTGVRDYLRNEQFF. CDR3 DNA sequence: TGTGCCAGCAGGACAGGGGTCCGGGACTATCTTCGCAATGAGCAGTTCTTC.

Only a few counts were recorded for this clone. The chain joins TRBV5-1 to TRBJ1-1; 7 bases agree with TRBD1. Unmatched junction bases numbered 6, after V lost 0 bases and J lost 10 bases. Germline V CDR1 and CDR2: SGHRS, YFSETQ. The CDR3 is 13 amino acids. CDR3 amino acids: CASSLGDSVAAFF. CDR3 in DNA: TGCGCCAGCAGCTTGGGGGACAGTGTCGCAGCTTTCTTT. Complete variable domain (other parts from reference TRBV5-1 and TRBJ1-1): KAGVTQTPRYLIKTRGQQVTLSCSPISGHRSVSWYQQTPGQGLQFLFEYFSETQRNKGNFPGRFSGRQFSNSRSEMNVSTLELGDSALYLCASSLGDSVAAFFGQGTRLTVV.

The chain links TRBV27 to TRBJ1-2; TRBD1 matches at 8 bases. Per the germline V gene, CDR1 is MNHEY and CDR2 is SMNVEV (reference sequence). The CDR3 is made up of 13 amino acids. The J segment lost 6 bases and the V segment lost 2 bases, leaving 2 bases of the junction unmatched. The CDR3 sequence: CASSLIRGHGYTF. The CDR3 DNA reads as TGTGCCAGCAGTTTAATCAGGGGGCATGGCTACACCTTC.

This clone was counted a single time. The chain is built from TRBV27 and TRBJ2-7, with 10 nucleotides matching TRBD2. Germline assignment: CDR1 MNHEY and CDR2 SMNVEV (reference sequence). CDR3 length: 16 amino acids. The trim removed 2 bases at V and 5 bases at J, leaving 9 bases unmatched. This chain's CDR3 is CASSLGSASGGNEQYF. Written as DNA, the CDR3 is TGTGCCAGCAGTTTAGGGTCTGCTAGCGGGGGCAACGAGCAGTACTTC.

The CDR3 reads CASSLGQGIVNGYTF. Here the CDR3 DNA reads TGTGCCAGCAGCCTGGGCCAGGGCATCGTGAATGGCTACACCTTC. This chain connects TRBV25-1 to TRBJ1-2, with D possibly TRBD1 on 5 matching bases. Germline V gene data show CDR1 as MGHDK and CDR2 as SYGVNS. This CDR3 contains 15 residues. V lost 6 bases and J lost 6, with 20 bases in between.

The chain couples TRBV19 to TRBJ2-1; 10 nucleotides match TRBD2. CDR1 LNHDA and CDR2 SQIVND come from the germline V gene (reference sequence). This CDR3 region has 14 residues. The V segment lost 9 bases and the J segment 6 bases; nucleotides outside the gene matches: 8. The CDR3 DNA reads TGTGCCAGCCAAAGACTAGCGGGTTTCAATGAGCAGTTCTTC. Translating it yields CASQRLAGFNEQFF.

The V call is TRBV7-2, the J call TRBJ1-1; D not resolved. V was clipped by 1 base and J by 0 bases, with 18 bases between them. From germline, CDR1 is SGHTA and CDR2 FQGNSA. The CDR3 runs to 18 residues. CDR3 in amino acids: CASSLVHKAGSVNTEAFF. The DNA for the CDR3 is TGTGCCAGCAGCTTAGTTCACAAGGCGGGAAGCGTGAACACTGAAGCTTTCTTT.

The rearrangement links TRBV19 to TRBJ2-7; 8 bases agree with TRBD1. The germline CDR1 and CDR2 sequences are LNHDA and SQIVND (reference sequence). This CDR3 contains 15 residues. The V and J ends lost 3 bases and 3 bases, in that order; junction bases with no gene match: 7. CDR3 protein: CASSIGQGEVYEQYF. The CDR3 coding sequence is TGTGCCAGTAGTATTGGACAGGGAGAAGTCTACGAGCAGTACTTC.

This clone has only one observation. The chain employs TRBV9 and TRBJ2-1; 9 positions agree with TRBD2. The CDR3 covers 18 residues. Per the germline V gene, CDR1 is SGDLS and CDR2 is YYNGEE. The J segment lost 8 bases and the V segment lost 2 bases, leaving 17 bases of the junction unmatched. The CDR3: CASSVGGRGGRAWYEQFF. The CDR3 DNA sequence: TGTGCCAGCAGCGTCGGGGGTAGAGGCGGGAGGGCCTGGTATGAGCAGTTCTTC.

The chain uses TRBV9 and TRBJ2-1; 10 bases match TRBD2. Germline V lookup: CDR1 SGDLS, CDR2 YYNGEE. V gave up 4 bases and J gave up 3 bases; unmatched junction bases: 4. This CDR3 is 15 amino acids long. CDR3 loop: CASSKTSGDYNEQFF. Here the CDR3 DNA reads TGTGCCAGCAGCAAAACTAGCGGGGACTACAATGAGCAGTTCTTC.